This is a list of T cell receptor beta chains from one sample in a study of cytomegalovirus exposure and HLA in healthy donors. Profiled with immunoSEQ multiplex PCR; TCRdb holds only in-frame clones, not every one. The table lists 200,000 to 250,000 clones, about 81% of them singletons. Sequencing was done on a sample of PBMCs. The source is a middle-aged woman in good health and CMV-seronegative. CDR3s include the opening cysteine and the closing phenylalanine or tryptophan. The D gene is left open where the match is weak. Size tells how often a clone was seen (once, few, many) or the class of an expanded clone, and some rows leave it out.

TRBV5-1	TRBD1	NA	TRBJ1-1	TGCGCCAGCAGCTTAACGACAGGGGGAACGATGAACACTGAAGCTTTCTTT	CASSLTTGGTMNTEAFF
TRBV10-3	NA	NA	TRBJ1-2	TGTGCCATCAGTGAGAGGACAGCTTATGGCTACACCTTC	CAISERTAYGYTF
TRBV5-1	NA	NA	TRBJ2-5	TGCGCCAGCAGCTTGTTGTCGGGAGCAGAGACCCAGTACTTC	CASSLLSGAETQYF
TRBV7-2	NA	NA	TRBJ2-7	TGTGCCAGCAGCTTATCCCGGGACATTTACGAGCAGTACTTC	CASSLSRDIYEQYF
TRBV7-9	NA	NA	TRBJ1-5	TGTGCCAGCAGCTTATTAGGGGGTTTCGGCAATCAGCCCCAGCATTTT	CASSLLGGFGNQPQHF
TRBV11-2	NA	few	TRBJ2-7	TGTGCCAGCAGCTCGAGGCCATACGAGCAGTACTTC	CASSSRPYEQYF
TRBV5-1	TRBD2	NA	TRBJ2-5	TGCGCCAGCAGCCTAACGACTAGCGGCTCCCAAGAGACCCAGTACTTC	CASSLTTSGSQETQYF
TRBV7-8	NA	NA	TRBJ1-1	TGTGCCAGCAGCTCACCGGGACTGAGCATGAACACTGAAGCTTTCTTT	CASSSPGLSMNTEAFF
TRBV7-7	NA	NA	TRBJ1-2	TGTGCCAGCAGCTTAGCCGCGGGGGACCTTGAATACTATGGCTACACCTTC	CASSLAAGDLEYYGYTF
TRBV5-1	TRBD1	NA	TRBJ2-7	TGCGCCAGCAGCTTGGGGACAGGGGATGTGGCCTACGAGCAGTACTTC	CASSLGTGDVAYEQYF
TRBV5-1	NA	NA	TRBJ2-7	TGCGCCAGCAGCTTGGTCGGTTACGAGCAGTACTTC	CASSLVGYEQYF
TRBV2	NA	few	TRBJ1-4	TGTGCCAGCAGGGCCGATCAGGGAATTAATGAAAAACTGTTTTTT	CASRADQGINEKLFF
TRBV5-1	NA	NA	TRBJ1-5	TGCGCCAGCAGCTTAGGTACAGATCAGCCCCAGCATTTT	CASSLGTDQPQHF
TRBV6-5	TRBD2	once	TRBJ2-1	TGTGCCAGCAGACCGGGACTAGCGAGGTACAATGAGCAGTTCTTC	CASRPGLARYNEQFF
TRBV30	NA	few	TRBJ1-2	TGTGCCTGGAGTGTGGGGGGGGGAGGTGGCTACACCTTC	CAWSVGGGGGYTF
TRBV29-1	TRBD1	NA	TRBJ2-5	TGCAGCGCCCATGGACAGGGCGCCCCACAAGAGACCCAGTACTTC	CSAHGQGAPQETQYF
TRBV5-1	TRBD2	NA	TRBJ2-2	TGCGCCAGCAGCATGGGACTAGCGGGAGTGGCCGGGGAGCTGTTTTTT	CASSMGLAGVAGELFF
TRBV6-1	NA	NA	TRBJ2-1	TGTGCCAGCAGTCGTCAGCATAAAGCGGATGAGCAGTTCTTC	CASSRQHKADEQFF
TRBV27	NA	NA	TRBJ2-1	TGTGCCAGCAGTTTCTTGGGGCCCAATGAGCAGTTCTTC	CASSFLGPNEQFF
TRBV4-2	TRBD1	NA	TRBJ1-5	TGTGCCAGCAGCCGTTCCCGGTCTTTCGGGGAGACAGGGAGATTTCGCAATCAGCCCCAGCATTTT	CASSRSRSFGETGRFRNQPQHF